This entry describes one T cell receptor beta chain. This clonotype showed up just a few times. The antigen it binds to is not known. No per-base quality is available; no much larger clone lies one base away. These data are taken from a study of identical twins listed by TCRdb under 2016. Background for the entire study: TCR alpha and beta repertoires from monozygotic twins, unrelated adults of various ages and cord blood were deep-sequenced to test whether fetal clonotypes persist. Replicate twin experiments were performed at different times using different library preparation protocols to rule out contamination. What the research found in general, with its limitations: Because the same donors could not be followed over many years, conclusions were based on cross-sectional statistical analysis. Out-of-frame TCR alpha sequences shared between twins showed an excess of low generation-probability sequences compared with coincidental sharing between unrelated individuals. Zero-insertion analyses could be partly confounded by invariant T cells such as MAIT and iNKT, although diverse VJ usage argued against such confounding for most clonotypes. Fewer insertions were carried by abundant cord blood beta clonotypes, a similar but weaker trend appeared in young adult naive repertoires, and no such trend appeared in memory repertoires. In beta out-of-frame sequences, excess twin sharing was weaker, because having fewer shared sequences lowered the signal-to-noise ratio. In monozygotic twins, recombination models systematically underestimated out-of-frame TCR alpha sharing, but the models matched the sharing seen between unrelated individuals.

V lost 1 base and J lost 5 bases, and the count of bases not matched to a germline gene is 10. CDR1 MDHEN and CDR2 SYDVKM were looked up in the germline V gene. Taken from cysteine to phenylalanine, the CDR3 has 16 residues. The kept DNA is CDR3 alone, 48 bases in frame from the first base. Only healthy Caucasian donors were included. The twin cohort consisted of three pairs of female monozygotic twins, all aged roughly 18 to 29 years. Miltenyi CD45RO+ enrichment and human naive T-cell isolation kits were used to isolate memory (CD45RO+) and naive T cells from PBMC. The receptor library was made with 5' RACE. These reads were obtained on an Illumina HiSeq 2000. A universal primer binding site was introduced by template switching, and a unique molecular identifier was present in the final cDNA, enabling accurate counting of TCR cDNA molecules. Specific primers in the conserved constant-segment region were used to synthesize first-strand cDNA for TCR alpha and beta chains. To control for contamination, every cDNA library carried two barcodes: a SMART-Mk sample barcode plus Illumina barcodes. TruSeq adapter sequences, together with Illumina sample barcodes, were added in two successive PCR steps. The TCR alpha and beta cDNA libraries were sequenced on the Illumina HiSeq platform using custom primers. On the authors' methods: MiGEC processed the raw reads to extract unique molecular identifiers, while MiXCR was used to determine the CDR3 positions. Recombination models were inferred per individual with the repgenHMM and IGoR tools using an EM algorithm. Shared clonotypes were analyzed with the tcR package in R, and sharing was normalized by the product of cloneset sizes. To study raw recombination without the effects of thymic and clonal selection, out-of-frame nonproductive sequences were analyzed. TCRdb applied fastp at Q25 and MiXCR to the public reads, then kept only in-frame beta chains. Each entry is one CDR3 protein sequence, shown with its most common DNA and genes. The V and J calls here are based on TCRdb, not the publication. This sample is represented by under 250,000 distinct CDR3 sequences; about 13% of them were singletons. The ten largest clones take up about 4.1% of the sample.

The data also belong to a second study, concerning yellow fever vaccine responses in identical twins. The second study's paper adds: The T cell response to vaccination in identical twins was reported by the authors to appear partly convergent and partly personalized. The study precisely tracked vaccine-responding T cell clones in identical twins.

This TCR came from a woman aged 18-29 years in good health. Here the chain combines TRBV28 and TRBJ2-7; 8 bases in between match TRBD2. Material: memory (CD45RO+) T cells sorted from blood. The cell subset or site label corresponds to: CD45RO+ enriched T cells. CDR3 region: CASSLSWTSRLHEQYF. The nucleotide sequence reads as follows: TGTGCCAGCAGTTTATCCTGGACTAGCAGGTTGCACGAGCAGTACTTC.